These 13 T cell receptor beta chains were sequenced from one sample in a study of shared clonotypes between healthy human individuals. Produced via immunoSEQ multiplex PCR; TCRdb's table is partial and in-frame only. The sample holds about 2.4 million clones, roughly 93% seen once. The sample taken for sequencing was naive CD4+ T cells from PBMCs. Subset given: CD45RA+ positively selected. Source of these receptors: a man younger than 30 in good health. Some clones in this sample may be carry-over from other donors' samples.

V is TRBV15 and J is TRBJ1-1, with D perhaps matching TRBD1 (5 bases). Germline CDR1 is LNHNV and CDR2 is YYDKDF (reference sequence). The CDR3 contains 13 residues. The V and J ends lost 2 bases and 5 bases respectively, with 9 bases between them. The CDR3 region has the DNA TGTGCCACCAGCAGATCTGGGGGGACTGAAGCTTTCTTT. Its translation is CATSRSGGTEAFF.

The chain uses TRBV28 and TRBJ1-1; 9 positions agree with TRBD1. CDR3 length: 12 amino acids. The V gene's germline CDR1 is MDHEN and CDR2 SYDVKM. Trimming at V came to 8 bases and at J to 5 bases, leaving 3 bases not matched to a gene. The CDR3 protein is CASLTGGTEAFF. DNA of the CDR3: TGTGCCAGCCTGACAGGGGGAACTGAAGCTTTCTTT.

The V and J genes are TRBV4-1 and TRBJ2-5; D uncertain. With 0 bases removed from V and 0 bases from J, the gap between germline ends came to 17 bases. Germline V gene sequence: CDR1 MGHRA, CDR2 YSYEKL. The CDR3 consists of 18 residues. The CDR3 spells CASSQDSPSRAYQETQYF. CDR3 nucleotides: TGCGCCAGCAGCCAAGATTCTCCCTCGCGCGCGTACCAAGAGACCCAGTACTTC.

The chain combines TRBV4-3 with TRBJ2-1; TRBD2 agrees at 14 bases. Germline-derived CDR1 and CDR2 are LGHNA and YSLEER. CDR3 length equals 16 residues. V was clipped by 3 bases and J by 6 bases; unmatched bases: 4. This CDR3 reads CASSHPGTSGGNEQFF. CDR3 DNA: TGCGCCAGCAGCCACCCCGGGACTAGCGGGGGCAATGAGCAGTTCTTC.

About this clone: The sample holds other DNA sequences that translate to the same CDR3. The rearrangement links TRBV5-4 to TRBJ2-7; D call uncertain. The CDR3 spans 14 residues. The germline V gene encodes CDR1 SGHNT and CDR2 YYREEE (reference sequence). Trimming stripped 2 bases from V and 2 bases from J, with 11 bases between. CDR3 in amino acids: CASSLRTAPYEQYF. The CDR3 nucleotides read TGTGCCAGCAGCTTACGGACCGCCCCCTACGAGCAGTACTTC. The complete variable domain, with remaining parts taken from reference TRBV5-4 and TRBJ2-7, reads ETGVTQSPTHLIKTRGQQVTLRCSSQSGHNTVSWYQQALGQGPQFIFQYYREEENGRGNFPPRFSGLQFPNYSSELNVNALELDDSALYLCASSLRTAPYEQYFGPGTRLTVT.

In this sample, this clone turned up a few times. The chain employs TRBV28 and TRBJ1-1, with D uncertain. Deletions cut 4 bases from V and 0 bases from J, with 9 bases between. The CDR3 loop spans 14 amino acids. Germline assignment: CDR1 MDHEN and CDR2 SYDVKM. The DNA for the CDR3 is TGTGCCAGCAGTTCCAACGGGTTGAACACTGAAGCTTTCTTT. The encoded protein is CASSSNGLNTEAFF.

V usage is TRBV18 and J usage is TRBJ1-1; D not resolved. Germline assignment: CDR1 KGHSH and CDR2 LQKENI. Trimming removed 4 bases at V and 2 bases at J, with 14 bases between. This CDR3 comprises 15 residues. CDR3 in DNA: TGTGCCAGCTCACACGGCCCGCCGGCTAACACTGAAGCTTTCTTT. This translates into CASSHGPPANTEAFF.

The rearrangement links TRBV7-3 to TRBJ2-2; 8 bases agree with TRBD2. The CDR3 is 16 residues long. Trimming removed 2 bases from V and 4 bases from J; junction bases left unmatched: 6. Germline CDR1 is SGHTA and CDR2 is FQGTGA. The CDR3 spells CASSLGAGRATGELFF. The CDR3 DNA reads TGTGCCAGCAGCTTAGGGGCCGGGAGGGCCACCGGGGAGCTGTTTTTT. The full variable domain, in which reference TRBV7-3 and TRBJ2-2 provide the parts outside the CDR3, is GAGVSQTPSNKVTEKGKYVELRCDPISGHTALYWYRQSLGQGPEFLIYFQGTGAADDSGLPNDRFFAVRPEGSVSTLKIQRTERGDSAVYLCASSLGAGRATGELFFGEGSRLTVL.

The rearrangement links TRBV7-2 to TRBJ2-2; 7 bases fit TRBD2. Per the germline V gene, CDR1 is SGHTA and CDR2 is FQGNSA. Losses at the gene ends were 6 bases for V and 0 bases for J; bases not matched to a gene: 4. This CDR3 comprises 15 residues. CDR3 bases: TGTGCCAGCAGACCGGGGAGGGCGAACACCGGGGAGCTGTTTTTT. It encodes CASRPGRANTGELFF. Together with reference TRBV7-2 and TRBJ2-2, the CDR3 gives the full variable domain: GAGVSQSPSNKVTEKGKDVELRCDPISGHTALYWYRQSLGQGLEFLIYFQGNSAPDKSGLPSDRFSAERTGGSVSTLTIQRTQQEDSAVYLCASRPGRANTGELFFGEGSRLTVL.

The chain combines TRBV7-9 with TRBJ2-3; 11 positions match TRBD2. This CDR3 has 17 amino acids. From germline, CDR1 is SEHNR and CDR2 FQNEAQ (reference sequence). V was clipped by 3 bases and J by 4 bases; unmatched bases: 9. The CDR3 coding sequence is TGTGCCAGCAGCTTCCTTGGGGCGGGACTAGCGGCAGATACGCAGTATTTT. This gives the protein CASSFLGAGLAADTQYF.

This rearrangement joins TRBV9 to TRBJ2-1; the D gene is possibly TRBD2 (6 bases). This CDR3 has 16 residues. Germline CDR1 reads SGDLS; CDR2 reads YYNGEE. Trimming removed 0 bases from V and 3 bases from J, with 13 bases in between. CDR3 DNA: TGTGCCAGCAGCGTAGCTGGTACTAGCAGCTACAATGAGCAGTTCTTC. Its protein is CASSVAGTSSYNEQFF. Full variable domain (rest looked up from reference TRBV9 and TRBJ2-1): DSGVTQTPKHLITATGQRVTLRCSPRSGDLSVYWYQQSLDQGLQFLIQYYNGEERAKGNILERFSAQQFPDLHSELNLSSLELGDSALYFCASSVAGTSSYNEQFFGPGTRLTVL.

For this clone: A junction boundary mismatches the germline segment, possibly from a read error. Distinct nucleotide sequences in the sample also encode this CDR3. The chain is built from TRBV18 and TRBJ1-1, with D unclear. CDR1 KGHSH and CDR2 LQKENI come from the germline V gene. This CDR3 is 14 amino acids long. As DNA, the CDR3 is TGTGCCAGCTCGCCACAACTTATGAACACTGAAGCTTTCTTT. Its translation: CASSPQLMNTEAFF.

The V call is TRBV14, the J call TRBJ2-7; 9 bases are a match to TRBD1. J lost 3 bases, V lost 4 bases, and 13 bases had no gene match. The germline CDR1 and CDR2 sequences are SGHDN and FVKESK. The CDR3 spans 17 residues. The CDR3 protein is CASSRNRGPYSLYEQYF. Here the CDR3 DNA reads TGTGCCAGCAGCCGGAACAGGGGGCCCTACTCTCTCTACGAGCAGTACTTC. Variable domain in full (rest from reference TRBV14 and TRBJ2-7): EAGVTQFPSHSVIEKGQTVTLRCDPISGHDNLYWYRRVMGKEIKFLLHFVKESKQDESGMPNNRFLAERTGGTYSTLKVQPAELEDSGVYFCASSRNRGPYSLYEQYFGPGTRLTVT.